These T cell receptor beta chains were read from a single sample in a study of T cells after yellow fever vaccination. TCRdb re-called the 5' RACE reads with MiXCR, one entry per CDR3 protein. Here the sample spans a few hundred thousand distinct CDR3 sequences, 8.7% being singletons. The material was PBMCs, obtained on the day of the first yellow fever vaccination. Source of these receptors: a man in his late teens or twenties who received the YFV17D yellow fever vaccine. CDR3s leave out the opening cysteine and the closing phenylalanine or tryptophan. Fields, in order: clone size, V gene, J gene, CDR3 protein. Clone sizes are given selectively: once, few, many, or a class where the clone is expanded.

abundance: few
v_gene: TRBV7-3
j_gene: TRBJ1-1
CDR3aa: ASSLTGVDMNTEAF

abundance: many
v_gene: TRBV19
j_gene: TRBJ2-1
CDR3aa: ASSNSLKRKHNEQF

abundance: few
v_gene: TRBV7-3
j_gene: TRBJ2-2
CDR3aa: ASSLGLWTGELF

abundance: many
v_gene: TRBV5-1
j_gene: TRBJ2-3
CDR3aa: ASRSGTGIDTQY

abundance: many
v_gene: TRBV7-2
j_gene: TRBJ2-3
CDR3aa: ASSPGQGEYTQY

abundance: few
v_gene: TRBV20-1
j_gene: TRBJ2-3
CDR3aa: SARESFWESSTDTQY

abundance: few
v_gene: TRBV4-1
j_gene: TRBJ2-2
CDR3aa: ASSQDRQGLGGELF

abundance: .
v_gene: TRBV20-1
j_gene: TRBJ2-5
CDR3aa: SAADESGKETQY

abundance: few
v_gene: TRBV5-1
j_gene: TRBJ2-3
CDR3aa: ASMAGDSTDTQY

abundance: .
v_gene: TRBV5-1
j_gene: TRBJ2-3
CDR3aa: ASSYGGVYTQY

abundance: .
v_gene: TRBV4-2
j_gene: TRBJ2-2
CDR3aa: ASSQATAGGDGELF

abundance: .
v_gene: TRBV5-1
j_gene: TRBJ2-1
CDR3aa: ASSLARGPQHEQF

abundance: .
v_gene: TRBV6-5
j_gene: TRBJ2-1
CDR3aa: ASSYSGSLTEQF

abundance: few
v_gene: TRBV7-6
j_gene: TRBJ1-1
CDR3aa: ASSVRRDSITEAF

abundance: many
v_gene: TRBV5-1
j_gene: TRBJ1-2
CDR3aa: ASSSGFSDGYT

abundance: few
v_gene: TRBV6-1
j_gene: TRBJ1-6
CDR3aa: ASSPSTAYNSPLH

abundance: few
v_gene: TRBV4-1
j_gene: TRBJ1-4
CDR3aa: ASSQDQRFNEKLF

abundance: few
v_gene: TRBV5-1
j_gene: TRBJ2-1
CDR3aa: ASSIWIGEQF

abundance: few
v_gene: TRBV14
j_gene: TRBJ2-5
CDR3aa: ASSQVLGRATQY

abundance: .
v_gene: TRBV5-1
j_gene: TRBJ2-1
CDR3aa: ASSLAGQPSDEQF

abundance: .
v_gene: TRBV20-1
j_gene: TRBJ2-3
CDR3aa: SARDRVDTQY

abundance: few
v_gene: TRBV7-2
j_gene: TRBJ1-2
CDR3aa: ASSLDQQAVFYGYT

abundance: .
v_gene: TRBV7-6
j_gene: TRBJ1-3
CDR3aa: ASSLTTVSGNTIY

abundance: .
v_gene: TRBV28
j_gene: TRBJ1-1
CDR3aa: ASSLAWRIMAEAF

abundance: few
v_gene: TRBV7-2
j_gene: TRBJ1-5
CDR3aa: ASSLDSWGDQPQH

abundance: .
v_gene: TRBV9
j_gene: TRBJ1-1
CDR3aa: ASSVSTANTEAF

abundance: many
v_gene: TRBV3-1
j_gene: TRBJ1-6
CDR3aa: ASTPGRGNSPLH

abundance: .
v_gene: TRBV7-9
j_gene: TRBJ1-1
CDR3aa: ANGAYTEAF

abundance: .
v_gene: TRBV12-3/TRBV12-4
j_gene: TRBJ2-3
CDR3aa: ASSSQRTDTQY

abundance: .
v_gene: TRBV19
j_gene: TRBJ1-2
CDR3aa: ASSSLSSLGTQTYGYT

abundance: many
v_gene: TRBV7-2
j_gene: TRBJ2-2
CDR3aa: ASARAGGGGELF

abundance: few
v_gene: TRBV5-6
j_gene: TRBJ1-2
CDR3aa: ASSAVDRGYGYT

abundance: .
v_gene: TRBV5-1
j_gene: TRBJ1-5
CDR3aa: ASSRTGGLDQPQH

abundance: many
v_gene: TRBV10-3
j_gene: TRBJ2-3
CDR3aa: AISVSGRRTDTQY

abundance: .
v_gene: TRBV2
j_gene: TRBJ1-2
CDR3aa: ASIRDRGPAFYGYT

abundance: many
v_gene: TRBV4-3
j_gene: TRBJ1-6
CDR3aa: ASSQDRSSSYNSPLH

abundance: many
v_gene: TRBV10-3
j_gene: TRBJ1-2
CDR3aa: AISQTQGNYGYT